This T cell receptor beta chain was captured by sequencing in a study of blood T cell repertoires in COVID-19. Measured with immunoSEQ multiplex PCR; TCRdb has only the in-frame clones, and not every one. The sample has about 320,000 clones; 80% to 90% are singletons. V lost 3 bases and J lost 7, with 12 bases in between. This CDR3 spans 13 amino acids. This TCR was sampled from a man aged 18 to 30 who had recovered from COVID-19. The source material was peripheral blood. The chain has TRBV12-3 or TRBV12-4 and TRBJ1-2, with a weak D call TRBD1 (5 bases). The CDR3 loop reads CASSFAGIGGYTF. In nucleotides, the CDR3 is TGTGCCAGCAGTTTTGCAGGGATTGGTGGCTACACCTTC.